This T cell receptor (beta chain) is from a study of blood T cells in healthy people across ages. Study context: Template switching caught about one barcoded beta molecule for each two T cells.

Overall study findings and caveats: Researchers report that TCR beta diversity correlated strongly with naive T cell percentage.

A word on this clonotype: Its antigen is still unknown.

Alongside a J-beta primer mix, a sample-barcoded 5' primer served in a second PCR lasting about 7 to 12 cycles. Per sample, CDR3-containing paired-end reads numbered at least 2.5 million. Using its own MiXCR run on the 5' RACE reads, TCRdb lists one record per CDR3 protein. The repertoire consists of 2 million or so distinct CDR3 sequences, with less than 50% occurring once and the leading ten covering 2.1%. The sample providers were healthy Caucasian people from Russia, aged roughly 6 to 90. The CDR3 runs to 16 residues. Germline V gene data show CDR1 as SGHRS and CDR2 as YFSETQ. With V trimmed by 4 bases and J by 8 bases, 8 bases remained unmatched.

The chain uses TRBV5-1 and TRBJ2-1; 14 nucleotides match TRBD2. The clonotype was recovered from a woman in her thirties or forties in good health. Sequences were obtained from blood. CDR3 bases: TGCGCCAGCAGCGGGGGGACTAGCGGGAGTCTTTATGAGCAGTTCTTC. Encoded protein: CASSGGTSGSLYEQFF.